These T cell receptor beta chains were read from a single sample in a study of cytomegalovirus exposure and HLA in healthy donors. Data came from immunoSEQ multiplex PCR; TCRdb stores just in-frame clones and leaves some out. Here the sample spans 150,000 to 200,000 clones, approximately 75% being singletons. Sample: PBMCs. Receptors originate from a man aged 45 to 65 in good health and CMV-seropositive. CDR3s include the opening cysteine and the closing phenylalanine or tryptophan. A D gene is named only where the DNA matches it firmly. For some rows the clone size is stated as once, few or many, or as a class when expanded; others skip it.

cdr3_aa cdr3_nt clone_size d_call j_call v_call
CASSEQGGVGGYTF TGTGCCAGTAGTGAACAGGGGGGCGTTGGTGGCTACACCTTC - TRBD1 TRBJ1-2 TRBV19
CASSFHRNQPQHF TGTGCCAGCAGCTTCCACAGGAATCAGCCCCAGCATTTT - - TRBJ1-5 TRBV7-4
CASSPVTQPGQGGTYSNQPQHF TGTGCCAGCAGCCCCGTAACCCAGCCGGGACAGGGTGGAACTTATAGCAATCAGCCCCAGCATTTT - TRBD1 TRBJ1-5 TRBV28
CASSLGTSFGETQYF TGTGCCAGCAGCCTTGGGACTAGCTTTGGAGAGACCCAGTACTTC - TRBD2 TRBJ2-5 TRBV5-4
CASSVARHNEQFF TGTGCCAGCAGCGTAGCTAGGCACAATGAGCAGTTCTTC - - TRBJ2-1 TRBV9
CSVPGQGAYTF TGCAGCGTTCCGGGACAGGGTGCCTACACCTTC - TRBD1 TRBJ1-2 TRBV29-1
CASSLEDRGPGKPQHF TGTGCCAGCAGCTTAGAAGATAGGGGCCCAGGGAAGCCCCAGCATTTT - - TRBJ1-5 TRBV7-2
CASSSVRGNYGYTF TGTGCCAGCAGTTCGGTGAGGGGGAACTATGGCTACACCTTC - - TRBJ1-2 TRBV6-5
CASSLGLKTNYGYTF TGTGCCAGCAGCTTAGGACTTAAGACTAACTATGGCTACACCTTC - - TRBJ1-2 TRBV7-8
CASSWLTGIIPPPNEQFF TGTGCCAGCAGCTGGCTGACAGGGATTATCCCTCCCCCCAATGAGCAGTTCTTC few TRBD1 TRBJ2-1 TRBV5-6
CASSLGYLAGGDTQYF TGTGCCAGCAGCTTGGGGTACCTAGCGGGTGGAGATACGCAGTATTTT - TRBD2 TRBJ2-3 TRBV5-8
CASSQFMSSTDTQYF TGCGCCAGCAGTCAATTCATGAGTAGCACAGATACGCAGTATTTT - - TRBJ2-3 TRBV5-1
CASRAAGTANYEQYF TGTGCCAGCAGGGCCGCCGGGACAGCTAACTACGAGCAGTACTTC - TRBD1 TRBJ2-7 TRBV28
CASSGLTGLDRGYTF TGTGCCAGCAGCGGACTGACAGGGCTTGATCGTGGCTACACCTTC - TRBD1 TRBJ1-2 TRBV6-1
CSGGQQNTEAFF TGCAGCGGGGGACAGCAGAACACTGAAGCTTTCTTT - TRBD1 TRBJ1-1 TRBV29-1
CASSPRPGEGEAFF TGCGCCAGCAGCCCTCGCCCAGGGGAGGGAGAAGCTTTCTTT - - TRBJ1-1 TRBV5-1
CAWSPPTVPPLHF TGTGCCTGGAGTCCTCCGACTGTACCACCCCTCCACTTT - - TRBJ1-6 TRBV30
CASSPRTSTYEQFF TGTGCCAGCAGCCCTAGGACTAGCACATATGAGCAGTTCTTC - TRBD2 TRBJ2-1 TRBV5-4
CASSLAAGPDTQYF TGTGCCAGTAGTCTAGCTGCGGGCCCAGATACGCAGTATTTT - - TRBJ2-3 TRBV19
CASSSMISGGAGEQFF TGCGCCAGCAGCTCCATGATTAGCGGGGGGGCGGGTGAGCAGTTCTTC - TRBD2 TRBJ2-1 TRBV5-1
CASTTDINYGYTF TGTGCCAGCACTACCGACATCAACTATGGCTACACCTTC - - TRBJ1-2 TRBV5-5
CASSVLGWDLNTGELFF TGTGCCAGCAGCGTCTTAGGTTGGGACTTGAACACCGGGGAGCTGTTTTTT - - TRBJ2-2 TRBV27
CASSYGAGGGEKLFF TGTGCCAGCAGTTACGGTGCGGGCGGCGGCGAAAAACTGTTTTTT - - TRBJ1-4 TRBV6-5
CASFGLLGDSVNQPQHF TGTGCCAGCTTCGGGTTATTAGGGGACAGCGTAAATCAGCCCCAGCATTTT - - TRBJ1-5 TRBV21-1
CASSFAGLNTEAFF TGTGCCAGCAGCTTTGCAGGGTTGAACACTGAAGCTTTCTTT - - TRBJ1-1 TRBV7-2
CASSQESNRGRETQYF TGTGCCAGCAGCCAAGAAAGTAACAGGGGGAGGGAGACCCAGTACTTC - TRBD1 TRBJ2-5 TRBV4-2
CASSVRGRNYGYTF TGTGCCAGTAGTGTCAGGGGGCGGAACTATGGCTACACCTTC medium-sized TRBD1 TRBJ1-2 TRBV19
CASSIVGGAAGTEAFF TGTGCCAGTAGTATAGTGGGGGGAGCGGCGGGGACTGAAGCTTTCTTT - - TRBJ1-1 TRBV19
CASRPSGTGSYEQYF TGTGCCAGTAGGCCCTCGGGGACAGGATCCTACGAGCAGTACTTC - TRBD1 TRBJ2-7 TRBV19
CASSFQGNYGYTF TGTGCCAGCAGCTTTCAGGGCAACTATGGCTACACCTTC - - TRBJ1-2 TRBV7-9
CASTDGGGTDTQYF TGTGCCAGCACGGACGGCGGGGGAACAGATACGCAGTATTTT - TRBD2 TRBJ2-3 TRBV27
CASSLKVAYGYTF TGTGCCAGCAGTTTAAAGGTAGCCTATGGCTACACCTTC - - TRBJ1-2 TRBV28
CASSTIDRDGTQYF TGTGCCAGCAGTACCATCGACAGGGACGGGACCCAGTACTTC - TRBD1 TRBJ2-5 TRBV7-9
CASSADSRAYNEQFF TGTGCCAGCAGCGCGGACTCACGAGCGTACAATGAGCAGTTCTTC - - TRBJ2-1 TRBV7-2
CASSQTSGTTDTQYF TGTGCCAGCAGCCAGACTAGCGGTACTACAGATACGCAGTATTTT - TRBD2 TRBJ2-3 TRBV7-3
CTTWDRGEKLFF TGCACAACCTGGGACAGGGGGGAAAAACTGTTTTTT few TRBD1 TRBJ1-4 TRBV29-1
CASSRGTLAGTLNEQFF TGTGCCAGTAGTCGAGGGACGCTAGCGGGGACCCTCAATGAGCAGTTCTTC - TRBD2 TRBJ2-1 TRBV19
CASSSPRRGIRAEQYF TGTGCCAGCAGCTCGCCCCGTAGGGGGATTCGAGCCGAGCAGTACTTC - - TRBJ2-7 TRBV7-9
CASSPDSRTRYF TGTGCCAGCAGCCCAGACAGTCGAACGCGGTATTTT once - TRBJ2-3 TRBV28
CASSLSGQGNSPLHF TGTGCCAGCAGCTTAAGCGGACAGGGGAATTCACCCCTCCACTTT - TRBD1 TRBJ1-6 TRBV11-3
CASSPVQGYNSPLHF TGTGCCAGCAGCCCTGTTCAGGGGTATAATTCACCCCTCCACTTT - - TRBJ1-6 TRBV5-5
CASSHSRTGGTTDTQYF TGTGCCAGCAGCCACTCACGGACAGGGGGGACCACAGATACGCAGTATTTT few TRBD1 TRBJ2-3 TRBV13
CAIRGEEVEQFF TGTGCCATCCGGGGGGAGGAGGTTGAGCAGTTCTTC - TRBD2 TRBJ2-1 TRBV10-3
CASIEGDTEAFF TGTGCCAGCATCGAGGGGGACACTGAAGCTTTCTTT - - TRBJ1-1 TRBV21-1
CASSQDDGTGPYEQYF TGCGCCAGCAGCCAAGATGATGGGACAGGGCCCTACGAGCAGTACTTC - TRBD1 TRBJ2-7 TRBV4-1
CASSQDSGGIGQPQHF TGCGCCAGCAGCCAAGACTCGGGGGGCATCGGTCAGCCCCAGCATTTT - - TRBJ1-5 TRBV4-3
CASSVVEGAPADTQYF TGTGCCAGCAGCGTAGTTGAGGGGGCTCCGGCAGATACGCAGTATTTT - TRBD1 TRBJ2-3 TRBV9
CASSQENRGTEAFF TGCGCCAGCAGCCAAGAGAACCGGGGCACTGAAGCTTTCTTT - - TRBJ1-1 TRBV4-1
CSAARGTGYTF TGCAGTGCCGCCAGGGGCACTGGCTACACCTTC - - TRBJ1-2 TRBV20-1
CASSRPRGPNTGELFF TGTGCCAGCAGCCGGCCCAGGGGACCGAACACCGGGGAGCTGTTTTTT medium-sized - TRBJ2-2 TRBV5-8
CASRDGYGTSGGVPNTGELFF TGCGCCAGCAGGGATGGCTACGGGACTAGCGGGGGGGTCCCGAACACCGGGGAGCTGTTTTTT few TRBD2 TRBJ2-2 TRBV4-3
CAISRTSGGAGNEQFF TGTGCCATCAGTCGGACTAGCGGGGGGGCGGGCAATGAGCAGTTCTTC - TRBD2 TRBJ2-1 TRBV10-3
CASTPRRGRANTGELFF TGTGCCAGCACCCCACGGAGGGGCCGAGCGAACACCGGGGAGCTGTTTTTT - - TRBJ2-2 TRBV7-8
CASSPRESSGANVLTF TGTGCCAGCTCACCACGCGAGAGCTCTGGGGCCAACGTCCTGACTTTC - - TRBJ2-6 TRBV18
CASSQDRLRGGQDTDTQYF TGCGCCAGCAGCCAAGATAGGCTCCGGGGGGGGCAGGACACAGATACGCAGTATTTT - TRBD2 TRBJ2-3 TRBV4-1
CASSQATGTGASVRGYTF TGCGCCAGCAGCCAAGCCACCGGGACAGGGGCCTCCGTCCGGGGCTACACCTTC - TRBD1 TRBJ1-2 TRBV4-3
CASSESRTSGGGTDTQYF TGCGCCAGCAGTGAGTCGAGGACTAGCGGGGGCGGCACAGATACGCAGTATTTT few TRBD2 TRBJ2-3 TRBV10-2